Presented here are 5 T cell receptor beta chains from one specimen sequenced in a study of radiation and T cells in renal cell carcinoma. Time point here: blood 4 weeks post-SBRT, at nephrectomy. Treatment here: 15 Gy SBRT to primary tumor, nephrectomy 4 weeks later. Only in-frame clones appear in the TCRdb table, and some are missing; sequencing was by immunoSEQ multiplex PCR. The sample shows about 78,000 clones, 89% of them seen only once. Here the sequenced sample was blood, taken from a patient whose treatment included radiotherapy and nephrectomy. The receptors stem from a woman aged 70-85 years with renal cell carcinoma.

The rearrangement uses TRBV19 and TRBJ2-5; TRBD2 aligns across 10 bases. Germline V gives CDR1 LNHDA, CDR2 SQIVND (reference sequence). CDR3 length: 17 amino acids. V was clipped by 0 bases and J by 5 bases; unmatched bases: 9. For the CDR3, the DNA is TGTGCCAGTAGTATAGATCTAGCGGGGGAGGTACGGGAGACCCAGTACTTC. Its translation: CASSIDLAGEVRETQYF.

The chain uses TRBV27 and TRBJ2-2; 7 bases are a match to TRBD1. V shed 3 bases and J 7 bases; nucleotides not matched to a gene: 8. CDR3 length: 15 amino acids. In germline, CDR1 is MNHEY, CDR2 SMNVEV (reference sequence). DNA for the CDR3: TGTGCCAGCAGTTTCTACGCCACAGGGGTCGGGGAGCTGTTTTTT. Protein: CASSFYATGVGELFF.

With regard to this clone: The identical CDR3 is also encoded by other nucleotide sequences in the sample. V is TRBV30 and J is TRBJ2-5, with D uncertain. Germline loops: CDR1 GTSNPN, CDR2 SVGIG (reference sequence). The CDR3 spans 12 residues. The germline V and J ends were trimmed by 2 bases and 2 bases, with 6 bases remaining between them. As DNA, the CDR3 is TGTGCCTGGAGTTCCAGACAAGAGACCCAGTACTTC. Amino acids: CAWSSRQETQYF. The variable domain in full, completed from reference TRBV30 and TRBJ2-5, reads SQTIHQWPATLVQPVGSPLSLECTVEGTSNPNLYWYRQAAGRGLQLLFYSVGIGQISSEVPQNLSASRPQDRQFILSSKKLLLSDSGFYLCAWSSRQETQYFGPGTRLLVL.

The J gene is TRBJ2-2, the V gene TRBV5-1, with D tentatively TRBD1 (6 bases). Trimming cost V 7 bases and J 1 base, with 14 bases left between them. The germline CDR1 and CDR2 sequences are SGHRS and YFSETQ. The CDR3 contains 15 residues. The CDR3 reads CASASVQGNTGELFF. The CDR3 nucleotides read TGCGCCAGCGCAAGCGTACAGGGGAACACCGGGGAGCTGTTTTTT.

The V gene is TRBV7-2, the J gene TRBJ2-3; D is unresolved. CDR3 length: 12 amino acids. The ends were cut back, 2 bases at V and 4 bases at J, with 4 bases in the middle. CDR1 is SGHTA, CDR2 FQGNSA, per germline. The CDR3 is CASSLIADTQYF. In DNA form, the CDR3 reads TGTGCCAGCAGCTTAATAGCAGATACGCAGTATTTT.